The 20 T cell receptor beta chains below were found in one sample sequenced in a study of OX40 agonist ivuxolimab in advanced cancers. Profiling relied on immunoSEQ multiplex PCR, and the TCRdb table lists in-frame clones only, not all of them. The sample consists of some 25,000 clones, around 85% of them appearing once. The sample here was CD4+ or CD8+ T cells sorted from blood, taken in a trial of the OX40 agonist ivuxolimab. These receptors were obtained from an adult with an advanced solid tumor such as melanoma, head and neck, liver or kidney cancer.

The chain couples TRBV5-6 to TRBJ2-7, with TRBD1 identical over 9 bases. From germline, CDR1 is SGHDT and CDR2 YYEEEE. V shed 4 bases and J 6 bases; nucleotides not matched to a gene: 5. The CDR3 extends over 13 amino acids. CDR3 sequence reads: CASSPGTGFEQYF. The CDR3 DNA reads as TGTGCCAGCAGCCCCGGGACAGGGTTCGAGCAGTACTTC.

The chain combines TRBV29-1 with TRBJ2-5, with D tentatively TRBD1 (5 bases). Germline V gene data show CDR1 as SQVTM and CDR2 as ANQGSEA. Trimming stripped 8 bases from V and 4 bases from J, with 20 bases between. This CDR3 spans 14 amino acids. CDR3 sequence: CSTSDIPRVETQYF. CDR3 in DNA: TGCAGCACATCCGACATTCCCAGGGTAGAGACCCAGTACTTC.

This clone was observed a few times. The CDR3 reads CASSFGNYGYTF. The CDR3 DNA reads TGTGCCAGCAGCTTCGGTAACTATGGCTACACCTTC. The gene calls are TRBV7-2 and TRBJ1-2; D not certain. The length of the CDR3 is 12 residues. Germline V gene lookup returns CDR1 SGHTA and CDR2 FQGNSA. V lost 3 bases and J lost 1, with 3 bases in between.

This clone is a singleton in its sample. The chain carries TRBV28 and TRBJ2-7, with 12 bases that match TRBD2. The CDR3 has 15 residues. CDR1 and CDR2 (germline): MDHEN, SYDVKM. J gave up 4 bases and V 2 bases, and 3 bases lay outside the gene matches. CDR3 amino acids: CASSLRLAGVYEQYF. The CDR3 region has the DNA TGTGCCAGCAGTTTAAGACTAGCGGGAGTGTACGAGCAGTACTTC.

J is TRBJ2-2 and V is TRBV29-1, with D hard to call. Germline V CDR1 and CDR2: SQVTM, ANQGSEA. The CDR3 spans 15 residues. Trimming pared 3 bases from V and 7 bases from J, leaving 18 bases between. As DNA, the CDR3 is TGCAGCGTTGAGTGGGGTACGGGCGTGATCGGGGAGCTGTTTTTT. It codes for CSVEWGTGVIGELFF.

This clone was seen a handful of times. The CDR3 DNA is TGTGCCAGCAGCTCCGGTAGCGGGGGGACCGGGGAGCTGTTTTTT. Translation: CASSSGSGGTGELFF. This rearrangement joins TRBV7-6 to TRBJ2-2; 10 bases line up with TRBD2. Germline CDR1 SGHVS, CDR2 FNYEAQ. V lost 4 bases, J lost 5 bases, and 4 bases stayed unmatched. This CDR3 contains 15 residues.

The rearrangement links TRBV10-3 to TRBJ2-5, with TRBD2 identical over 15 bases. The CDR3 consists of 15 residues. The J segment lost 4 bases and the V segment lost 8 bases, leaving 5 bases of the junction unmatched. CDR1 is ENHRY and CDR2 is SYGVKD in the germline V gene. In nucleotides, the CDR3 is TGTGCCATCGGGGGGGGACTAGCGGGAGGAGAGACCCAGTACTTC. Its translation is CAIGGGLAGGETQYF.

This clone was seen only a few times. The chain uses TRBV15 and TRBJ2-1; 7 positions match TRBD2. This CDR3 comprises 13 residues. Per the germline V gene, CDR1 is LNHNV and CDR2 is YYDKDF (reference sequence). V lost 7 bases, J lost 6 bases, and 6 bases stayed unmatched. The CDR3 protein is CATNQRDSNEQFF. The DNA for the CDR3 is TGTGCCACCAACCAGCGGGATAGCAATGAGCAGTTCTTC.

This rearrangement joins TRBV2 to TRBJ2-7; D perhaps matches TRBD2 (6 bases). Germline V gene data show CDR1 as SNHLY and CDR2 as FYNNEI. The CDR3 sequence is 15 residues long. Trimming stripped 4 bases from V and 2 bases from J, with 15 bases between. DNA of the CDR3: TGTGCCAGCAGTGGGGACTGGCCCCAAACCTACGAGCAGTACTTC. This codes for CASSGDWPQTYEQYF.

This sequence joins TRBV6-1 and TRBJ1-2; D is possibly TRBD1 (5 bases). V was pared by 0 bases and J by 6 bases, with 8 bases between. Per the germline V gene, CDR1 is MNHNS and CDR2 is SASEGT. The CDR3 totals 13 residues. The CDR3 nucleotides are TGTGCCAGCAGTGAAGCGGGGGGACATGGCTACACCTTC. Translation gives CASSEAGGHGYTF.

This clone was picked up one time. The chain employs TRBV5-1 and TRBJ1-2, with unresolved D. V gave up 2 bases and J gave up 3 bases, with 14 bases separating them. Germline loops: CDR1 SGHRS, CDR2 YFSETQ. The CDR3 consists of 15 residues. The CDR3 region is CASSFSALRDYGYTF. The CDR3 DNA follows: TGCGCCAGCAGCTTTTCGGCCCTGAGGGACTATGGCTACACCTTC.

The DNA of the CDR3 is TGTGCCAGCAGTGACCGGGGCGGAGCCTACGAGCAGTACTTC. This gives the protein CASSDRGGAYEQYF. The V gene is TRBV2, the J gene TRBJ2-7; D tentatively fits TRBD1 or TRBD2 (5 bases each). The V end lost 3 bases, the J end lost 2 bases, and 11 bases lay between the germline ends. The length of the CDR3 is 14 residues. Germline CDR1 SNHLY, CDR2 FYNNEI. The complete variable domain, with remaining parts taken from reference TRBV2 and TRBJ2-7, reads EPEVTQTPSHQVTQMGQEVILRCVPISNHLYFYWYRQILGQKVEFLVSFYNNEISEKSEIFDDQFSVERPDGSNFTLKIRSTKLEDSAMYFCASSDRGGAYEQYFGPGTRLTVT.

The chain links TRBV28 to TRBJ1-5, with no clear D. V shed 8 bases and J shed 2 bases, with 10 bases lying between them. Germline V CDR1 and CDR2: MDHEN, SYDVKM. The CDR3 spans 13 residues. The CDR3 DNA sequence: TGTGCCAGCGTCCTTGGGGGCAATCAGCCCCAGCATTTT. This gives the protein CASVLGGNQPQHF.

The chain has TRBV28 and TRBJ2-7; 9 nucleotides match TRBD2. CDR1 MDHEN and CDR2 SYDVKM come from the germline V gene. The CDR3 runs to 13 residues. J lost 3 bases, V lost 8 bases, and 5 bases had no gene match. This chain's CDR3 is CASRAGGYYEQYF. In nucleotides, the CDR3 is TGTGCCAGCCGAGCGGGAGGCTACTACGAGCAGTACTTC. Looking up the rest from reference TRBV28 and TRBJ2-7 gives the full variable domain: DVKVTQSSRYLVKRTGEKVFLECVQDMDHENMFWYRQDPGLGLRLIYFSYDVKMKEKGDIPEGYSVSREKKERFSLILESASTNQTSMYLCASRAGGYYEQYFGPGTRLTVT.

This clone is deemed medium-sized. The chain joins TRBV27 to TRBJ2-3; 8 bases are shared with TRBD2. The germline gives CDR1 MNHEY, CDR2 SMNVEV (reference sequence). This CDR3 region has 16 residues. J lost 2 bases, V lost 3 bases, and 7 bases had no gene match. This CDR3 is CASSFRDGGATDTQYF. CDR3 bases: TGTGCCAGCAGTTTCCGGGACGGGGGGGCCACAGATACGCAGTATTTT.

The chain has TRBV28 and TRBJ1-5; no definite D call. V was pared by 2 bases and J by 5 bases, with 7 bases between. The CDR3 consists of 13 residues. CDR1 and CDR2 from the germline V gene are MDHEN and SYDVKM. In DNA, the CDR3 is TGTGCCAGCAGTTTACTCAGTTATCAGCCCCAGCATTTT. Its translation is CASSLLSYQPQHF. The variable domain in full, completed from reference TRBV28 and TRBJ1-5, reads DVKVTQSSRYLVKRTGEKVFLECVQDMDHENMFWYRQDPGLGLRLIYFSYDVKMKEKGDIPEGYSVSREKKERFSLILESASTNQTSMYLCASSLLSYQPQHFGDGTRLSIL.

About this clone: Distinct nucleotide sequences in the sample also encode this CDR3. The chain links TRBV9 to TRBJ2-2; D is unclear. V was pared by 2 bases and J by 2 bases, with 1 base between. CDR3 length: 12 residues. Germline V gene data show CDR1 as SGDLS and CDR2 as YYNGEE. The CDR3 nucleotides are TGTGCCAGCAGCGTTAACACCGGGGAGCTGTTTTTT. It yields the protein CASSVNTGELFF. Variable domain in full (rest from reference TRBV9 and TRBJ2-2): DSGVTQTPKHLITATGQRVTLRCSPRSGDLSVYWYQQSLDQGLQFLIQYYNGEERAKGNILERFSAQQFPDLHSELNLSSLELGDSALYFCASSVNTGELFFGEGSRLTVL.

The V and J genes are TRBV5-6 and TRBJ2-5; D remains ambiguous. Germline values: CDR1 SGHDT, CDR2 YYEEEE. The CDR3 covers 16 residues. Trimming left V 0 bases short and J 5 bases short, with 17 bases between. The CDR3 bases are TGTGCCAGCAGCTTGGCTGTAGCCCTCCTGGGGGAGACCCAGTACTTC. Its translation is CASSLAVALLGETQYF. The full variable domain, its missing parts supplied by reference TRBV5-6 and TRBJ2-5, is DAGVTQSPTHLIKTRGQQVTLRCSPKSGHDTVSWYQQALGQGPQFIFQYYEEEERQRGNFPDRFSGHQFPNYSSELNVNALLLGDSALYLCASSLAVALLGETQYFGPGTRLLVL.

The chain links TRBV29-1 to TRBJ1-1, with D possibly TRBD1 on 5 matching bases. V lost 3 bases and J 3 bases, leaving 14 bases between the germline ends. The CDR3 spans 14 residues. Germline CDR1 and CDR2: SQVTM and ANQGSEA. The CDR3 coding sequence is TGCAGCGTTGACGGGGGGGTTTTCGACACTGAAGCTTTCTTT. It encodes CSVDGGVFDTEAFF. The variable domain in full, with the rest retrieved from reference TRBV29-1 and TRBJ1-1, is SAVISQKPSRDICQRGTSLTIQCQVDSQVTMMFWYRQQPGQSLTLIATANQGSEATYESGFVIDKFPISRPNLTFSTLTVSNMSPEDSSIYLCSVDGGVFDTEAFFGQGTRLTVV.

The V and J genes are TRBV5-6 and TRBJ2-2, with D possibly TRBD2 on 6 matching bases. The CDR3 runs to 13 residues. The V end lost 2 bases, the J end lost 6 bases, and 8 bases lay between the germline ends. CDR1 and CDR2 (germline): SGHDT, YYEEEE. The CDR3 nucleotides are TGTGCCAGCAGCTTCGGGAGCTCCGGGGAGCTGTTTTTT. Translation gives CASSFGSSGELFF.